This T cell receptor (beta chain) was captured in a study of blood T cells in healthy people across ages. Findings of the study overall: Since the PBMCs were unsorted, naive and antigen-experienced cells could not be conclusively compared.

Sample-barcoded 5' priming and a J-beta primer mix drove a second PCR of about 6 to 12 cycles. Each cDNA molecule was tagged by a template-switch adaptor with 12 random nucleotides. The yield of each sample was at least 2.5 million CDR3-containing paired-end reads. TCRdb fed the 5' RACE reads into MiXCR, producing one record per CDR3 protein. The repertoire has fewer than 1,000,000 distinct CDR3 sequences, approximately 44% of them found once; the top ten carry roughly 18%. Trimming removed 0 bases from V and 5 bases from J, with 10 bases in between. CDR1 is KGHSH, CDR2 LQKENI, per germline. The CDR3 contains 14 residues. A remark on this clonotype: As yet, its antigen is unknown.

The receptor's source is a man aged 55 to 69 in good health. The chain is built from TRBV18 and TRBJ2-5, with D perhaps being TRBD1 or TRBD2 (7 bases each). The sequenced sample was blood. In DNA form, the CDR3 reads TGTGCCAGCTCACCACCGGGAGGGGGCGAGACCCAGTACTTC. Protein sequence: CASSPPGGGETQYF.